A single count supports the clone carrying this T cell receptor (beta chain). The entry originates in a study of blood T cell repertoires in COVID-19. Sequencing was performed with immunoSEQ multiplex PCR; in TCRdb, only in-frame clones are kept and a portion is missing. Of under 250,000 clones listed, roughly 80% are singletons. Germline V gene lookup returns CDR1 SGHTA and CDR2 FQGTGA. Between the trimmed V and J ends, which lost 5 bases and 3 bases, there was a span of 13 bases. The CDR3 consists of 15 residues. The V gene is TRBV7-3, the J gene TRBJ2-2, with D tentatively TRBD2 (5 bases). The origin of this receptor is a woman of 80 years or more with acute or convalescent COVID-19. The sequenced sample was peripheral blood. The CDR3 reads CASSLERRYTGELFF. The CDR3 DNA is TGTGCCAGCAGCCTCGAGCGGAGATACACCGGGGAGCTGTTTTTT. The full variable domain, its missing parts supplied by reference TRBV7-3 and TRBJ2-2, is GAGVSQTPSNKVTEKGKYVELRCDPISGHTALYWYRQSLGQGPEFLIYFQGTGAADDSGLPNDRFFAVRPEGSVSTLKIQRTERGDSAVYLCASSLERRYTGELFFGEGSRLTVL.